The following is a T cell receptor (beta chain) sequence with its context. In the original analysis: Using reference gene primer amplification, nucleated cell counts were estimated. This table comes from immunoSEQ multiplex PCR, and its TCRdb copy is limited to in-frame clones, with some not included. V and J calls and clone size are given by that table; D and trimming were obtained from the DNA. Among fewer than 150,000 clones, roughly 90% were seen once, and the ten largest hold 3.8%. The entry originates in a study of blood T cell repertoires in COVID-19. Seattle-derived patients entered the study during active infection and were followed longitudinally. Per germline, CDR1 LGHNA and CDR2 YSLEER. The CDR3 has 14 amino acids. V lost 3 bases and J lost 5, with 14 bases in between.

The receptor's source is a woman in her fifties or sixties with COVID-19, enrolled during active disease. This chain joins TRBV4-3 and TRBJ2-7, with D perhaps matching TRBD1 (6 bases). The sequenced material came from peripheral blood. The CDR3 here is CASSQWTETHEQYF. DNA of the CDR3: TGCGCCAGCAGCCAGTGGACAGAGACCCACGAGCAGTACTTC.